Sequencing of this T cell receptor (beta chain) was carried out in a study of monozygotic twins with inflammatory bowel disease. Study outcomes and limitations: Fewer shared clonotypes with others were found in IBD patients than in healthy twins, especially with disease activity. None of the different T cell subtypes could be distinguished from one another.

Researchers put TCRalpha and TCRbeta cDNA through two nested PCRs lasting approximately 17 and 9 cycles. TCRdb re-called the 5' RACE reads and catalogs CDR3 proteins one per entry, DNA excluded. Its table records approximately 400,000 distinct CDR3 sequences. In germline, CDR1 is ENHRY, CDR2 SYGVKD. The CDR3 is 12 residues long. Details on this clonotype: What it recognizes is unknown.

The rearrangement joins TRBV10-3 to TRBJ2-5; lacking DNA, the TRBD1 call made by TCRdb goes unchecked. The TCR sequence derives from a human donor with ulcerative colitis or Crohn's disease, or a healthy co-twin of an affected twin (not recorded which). Input material: blood. CDR3 loop: CAASGNGETQYF.